This record looks at one T cell receptor (beta chain) sequence and its context. Its specificity is unknown. This sample is part of a study of cytomegalovirus exposure and HLA in healthy donors. Study outcomes and limitations: Later on, an analysis showed TCR association rates differing by HLA locus, with DRB1 the most and HLA-C the fewest. The study labeled 180 or so TCR beta chains cytomegalovirus-associated. Association of about 17,000 TCR beta sequences with HLA alleles was found at 0.05 false discovery rate in a later analysis.

The CDR3 covers 16 residues. V was pared by 2 bases and J by 1 base, with 7 bases of the junction left unmatched. Per germline, CDR1 GTSNPN and CDR2 SVGIG (reference sequence). PCR involved 60 Vbeta and 13 Jbeta primers. Profiling relied on immunoSEQ multiplex PCR, and the TCRdb table lists in-frame clones only, not all of them. The profile shows 120,000 or so clones, around three quarters of them singletons. The receptor was derived from a man aged 40-50 years in good health and CMV-seronegative. The chain has TRBV30 and TRBJ2-5; 10 bases align to TRBD2. Sequencing input: PBMCs. The CDR3 region has the DNA TGTGCCTGGAGTCCTAAGACTAGCGGGTTCCAAGAGACCCAGTACTTC. Amino acid sequence: CAWSPKTSGFQETQYF.